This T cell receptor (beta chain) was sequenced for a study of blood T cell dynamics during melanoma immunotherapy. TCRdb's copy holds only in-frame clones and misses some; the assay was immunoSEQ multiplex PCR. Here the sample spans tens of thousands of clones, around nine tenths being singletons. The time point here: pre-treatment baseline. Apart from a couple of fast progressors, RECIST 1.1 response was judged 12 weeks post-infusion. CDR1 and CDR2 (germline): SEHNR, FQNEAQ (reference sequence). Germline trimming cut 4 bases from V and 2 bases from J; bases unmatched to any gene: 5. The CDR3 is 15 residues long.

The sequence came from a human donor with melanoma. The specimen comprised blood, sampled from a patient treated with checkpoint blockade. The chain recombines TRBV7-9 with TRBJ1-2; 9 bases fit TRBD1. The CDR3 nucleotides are TGTGCCAGCAGCTCACCACAGGGGGCGAACTATGGCTACACCTTC. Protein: CASSSPQGANYGYTF.